Following are 14 T cell receptor beta chains from one sample sequenced in a study of regulatory T cells in long-lasting Graves disease. Arm-PCR with iRepertoire HTBI primers amplified the CDR3 regions for these TCR beta libraries. TCRdb re-analysed the multiplex PCR reads in MiXCR, keeping a single row per CDR3 protein. The repertoire includes about 450,000 distinct CDR3 sequences, roughly 15% of them detected once, and roughly 10% sits in the top ten. This sample's time point: newly diagnosed GD, antithyroid drugs for less than 3 months. From RNA extracted from PBMCs, the TCR library was made. Separately, the same data were catalogued under a study of T cells in Graves' hyperthyroidism and ophthalmopathy.

The input for sequencing was peripheral blood mononuclear cells (PBMCs), taken at new diagnosis, from a patient treated with antithyroid drugs. These receptors originate from a woman in her twenties or thirties with Graves disease.

The sample holds many counts of this clonotype. The chain couples TRBV10-3 to TRBJ2-7, with 10 bases aligning to TRBD1. The length of the CDR3 is 16 residues. CDR1 is ENHRY, CDR2 SYGVKD, per germline. Germline trimming cut 5 bases from V and 4 bases from J; bases unmatched to any gene: 11. The CDR3 loop is CAISQRGTGAKYEQYF. As DNA, the CDR3 is TGTGCCATCAGTCAGAGGGGGACAGGGGCGAAGTACGAGCAGTACTTC.

V gene TRBV5-6 combines with J gene TRBJ1-1; D remains ambiguous. This CDR3 is built from 15 residues. The ends were cut back, 7 bases at V and 7 bases at J, with 23 bases in the middle. Germline V lookup: CDR1 SGHDT, CDR2 YYEEEE. In DNA form, the CDR3 reads TGTGCCAGCTCAAGCTTGGAACGCCCGGTGGGTGAAGCTTTCTTT. Encoded protein: CASSSLERPVGEAFF.

The genes are TRBV19 and TRBJ2-1; possible D gene TRBD2, 5 bases. Looked up from germline, CDR1 is LNHDA and CDR2 is SQIVND (reference sequence). Trimming shortened V by 3 bases and J by 8 bases, and 14 bases separated the two germline ends. The CDR3 is 14 residues long. CDR3 protein: CASSMRGLRDEQFF. Here the CDR3 DNA reads TGTGCCAGTAGTATGCGAGGGTTGCGGGATGAGCAGTTCTTC. Based on the CDR3 plus reference TRBV19 and TRBJ2-1, the full variable domain is DGGITQSPKYLFRKEGQNVTLSCEQNLNHDAMYWYRQDPGQGLRLIYYSQIVNDFQKGDIAEGYSVSREKKESFPLTVTSAQKNPTAFYLCASSMRGLRDEQFFGPGTRLTVL.

This clonotype was counted a few times. A read error may explain this, as a much larger clone is one base away. This rearrangement joins TRBV6-1 to TRBJ2-1; TRBD1 is a possible D gene (5 bases). The better agreement between TRBJ2-3 and the DNA end casts doubt on the J call. CDR1 and CDR2 from the germline V gene are MNHNS and SASEGT. The CDR3 covers 14 residues. CDR3 nucleotide sequence: TGTGCCAGCAGAGACCACGTCGACACAGGTACGCAGTATTTT. Its protein is CASRDHVDTGTQYF.

This clonotype showed up many times. The chain recombines TRBV7-2 with TRBJ2-7, with D possibly matching TRBD1 (6 bases). Trimming pared 1 base from V and 6 bases from J, leaving 13 bases between. There are 14 residues in the CDR3. Germline CDR1 SGHTA, CDR2 FQGNSA. CDR3 region: CASSLVSDRSEQYF. CDR3 nucleotide sequence: TGTGCCAGCAGCTTAGTATCGGACAGATCCGAGCAGTACTTC.

In this sample, this clonotype turned up once. A read error is possible here, since a much larger clone lies one base away. The chain combines TRBV27 with TRBJ1-1; D is ambiguous. Germline CDR1 and CDR2: MNHEY and SMNVEV (reference sequence). CDR3 length: 13 residues. Trimming removed 5 bases at V and 3 bases at J, with 10 bases between. The CDR3 region has the DNA TGTGCCAGCAGTGTCGGGGTTGACACTGAAGCTTTCTTT. Encoded protein: CASSVGVDTEAFF.

This clonotype was observed many times. The V call is TRBV5-5, the J call TRBJ2-7, with TRBD1 identical over 10 bases. CDR3 length: 14 amino acids. The J segment lost 5 bases and the V segment lost 4 bases, leaving 6 bases of the junction unmatched. The germline V gene encodes CDR1 SGHKS and CDR2 YYEKEE (reference sequence). CDR3 in amino acids: CASSQGQGRHEQYF. CDR3 nucleotide sequence: TGTGCCAGCAGCCAGGGACAGGGGAGGCACGAGCAGTACTTC.

This clonotype has a count of ten or more. The chain joins TRBV7-9 to TRBJ2-7; D possibly corresponds to TRBD1 (5 bases). Between the trimmed V and J ends, which lost 4 bases and 5 bases, there was a span of 21 bases. CDR3 length equals 16 residues. Germline CDR1 reads SEHNR; CDR2 reads FQNEAQ (reference sequence). The CDR3 region has the DNA TGTGCCAGCAGCTACGCAGGGTTGGTGGGCCGCCACGAGCAGTACTTC. This codes for CASSYAGLVGRHEQYF.

Many counts were recorded for this clonotype. The chain is built from TRBV11-2 and TRBJ2-7; D is unclear. Trimming took 1 base from V and 5 from J, leaving 6 bases between them. Germline CDR1 reads SGHAT; CDR2 reads FQNNGV. The CDR3 is 12 amino acids. CDR3 residues: CASSLAVDEQYF. The DNA of the CDR3 is TGTGCCAGCAGCTTAGCTGTCGACGAGCAGTACTTC.

In its sample, this clonotype was seen many times. The chain uses TRBV20-1 and TRBJ2-3; 12 nucleotides align to TRBD2. With 6 bases clipped from V and 4 bases from J, the junction kept 8 bases outside the gene matches. The germline V gene encodes CDR1 DFQATT and CDR2 SNEGSKA (reference sequence). The CDR3 has 15 residues. CDR3 loop: CSAPPSGRGADTQYF. The CDR3 bases are TGCAGTGCGCCACCTAGCGGGAGGGGGGCAGATACGCAGTATTTT.

In its sample, this clonotype was seen many times. This rearrangement joins TRBV27 to TRBJ2-2; D perhaps matches TRBD1 (6 bases). Germline loops: CDR1 MNHEY, CDR2 SMNVEV (reference sequence). V lost 5 bases and J lost 2, with 15 bases in between. The CDR3 runs 16 residues. The CDR3 nucleotides read TGTGCCAGCAGTAGTGAACCGGGACACAACACCGGGGAGCTGTTTTTT. This codes for CASSSEPGHNTGELFF.

This sequence joins TRBV19 and TRBJ1-4; D possibly corresponds to TRBD1 (5 bases). CDR1 LNHDA and CDR2 SQIVND come from the germline V gene (reference sequence). Trimming pared 6 bases from V and 5 bases from J, leaving 13 bases between. CDR3 length: 14 amino acids. The CDR3 region is CASRSRDGNEKLFF. CDR3 nucleotide sequence: TGTGCCAGTAGATCCCGGGACGGCAATGAAAAACTGTTTTTT.

This clonotype turned up a few times. The rearrangement links TRBV5-1 to TRBJ2-3; 7 nucleotides align to TRBD2. Germline CDR1 SGHRS, CDR2 YFSETQ. V gave up 0 bases and J gave up 6 bases; unmatched junction bases: 4. This CDR3 spans 14 amino acids. This chain's CDR3 is CASSLGRRGDTQYF. In nucleotides, the CDR3 is TGCGCCAGCAGCTTGGGCAGGCGGGGGGATACGCAGTATTTT.

V is TRBV25-1 and J is TRBJ2-3; 13 bases map to TRBD2. J gave up 5 bases and V 4 bases, and 6 bases lay outside the gene matches. Germline assignment: CDR1 MGHDK and CDR2 SYGVNS. The CDR3 has 16 amino acids. CDR3 DNA sequence: TGTGCCAGCAGTGGAGGACTAGCGGGAGTTGGAGATACGCAGTATTTT. This sequence encodes CASSGGLAGVGDTQYF.